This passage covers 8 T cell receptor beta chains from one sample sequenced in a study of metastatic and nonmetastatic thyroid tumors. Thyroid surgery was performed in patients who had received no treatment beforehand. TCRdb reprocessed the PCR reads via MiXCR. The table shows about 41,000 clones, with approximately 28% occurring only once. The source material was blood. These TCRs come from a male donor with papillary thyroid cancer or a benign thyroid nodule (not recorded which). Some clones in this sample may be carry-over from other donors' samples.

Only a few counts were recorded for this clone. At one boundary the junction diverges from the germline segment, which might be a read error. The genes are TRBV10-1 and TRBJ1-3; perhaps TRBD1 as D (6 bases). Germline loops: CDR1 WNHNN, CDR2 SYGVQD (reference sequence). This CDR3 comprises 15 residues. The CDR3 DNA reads TGCGCCAGCAGAGCCGGGACATACACTGGAAACGCCATATATTTT. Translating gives CASRAGTYTGNAIYF.

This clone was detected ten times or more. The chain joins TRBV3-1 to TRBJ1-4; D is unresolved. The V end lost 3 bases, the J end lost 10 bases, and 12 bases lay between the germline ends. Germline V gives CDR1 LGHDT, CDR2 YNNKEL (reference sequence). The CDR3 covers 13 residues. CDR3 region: CASSHEDRGKLFF. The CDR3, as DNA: TGTGCCAGCAGCCACGAGGACCGGGGAAAACTGTTTTTT.

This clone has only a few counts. For the CDR3, the DNA is TGTGCCATCTCGTGGACTATCGGAACAGATACGCAGTATTTT. Protein product: CAISWTIGTDTQYF. V and J are TRBV10-3 and TRBJ2-3; a possible D gene is TRBD2 (6 bases). From germline, CDR1 is ENHRY and CDR2 SYGVKD. This CDR3 comprises 14 residues. V shed 8 bases and J shed 3 bases, with 15 bases lying between them.

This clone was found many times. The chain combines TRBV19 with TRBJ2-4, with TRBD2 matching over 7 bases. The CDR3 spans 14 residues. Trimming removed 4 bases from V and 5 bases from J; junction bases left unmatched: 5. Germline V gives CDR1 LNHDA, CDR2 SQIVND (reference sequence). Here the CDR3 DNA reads TGTGCCAGTAGTAGCGGGAGCGGCGAAAACATTCAGTACTTC. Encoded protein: CASSSGSGENIQYF.

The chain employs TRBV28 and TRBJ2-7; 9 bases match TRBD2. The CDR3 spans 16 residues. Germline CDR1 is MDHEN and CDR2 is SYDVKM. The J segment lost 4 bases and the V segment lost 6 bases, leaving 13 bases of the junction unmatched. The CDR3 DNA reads TGTGCCAGCAGGCACCCAGTAGCGGGAGCGCGGTACGAGCAGTACTTC. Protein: CASRHPVAGARYEQYF.

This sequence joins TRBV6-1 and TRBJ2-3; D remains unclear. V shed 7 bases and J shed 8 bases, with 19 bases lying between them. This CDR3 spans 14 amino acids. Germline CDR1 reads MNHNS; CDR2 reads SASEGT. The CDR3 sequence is CASIFGRSSATQYF. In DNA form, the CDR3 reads TGTGCCAGCATTTTTGGGCGGTCATCGGCTACGCAGTATTTT.

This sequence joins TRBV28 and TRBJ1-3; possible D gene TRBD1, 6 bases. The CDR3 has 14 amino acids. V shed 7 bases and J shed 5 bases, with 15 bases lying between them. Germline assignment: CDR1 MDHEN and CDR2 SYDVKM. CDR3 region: CASNLRGGRNTIYF. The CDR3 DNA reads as TGTGCCAGCAATCTCCGAGGGGGAAGAAACACCATATATTTT.

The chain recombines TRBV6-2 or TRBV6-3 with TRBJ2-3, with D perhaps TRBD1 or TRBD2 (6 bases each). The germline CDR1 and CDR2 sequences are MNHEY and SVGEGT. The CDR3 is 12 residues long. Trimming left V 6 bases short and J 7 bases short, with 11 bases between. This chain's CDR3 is CASRLGGYTQYF. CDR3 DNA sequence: TGTGCCAGCAGACTAGGGGGGTATACGCAGTATTTT.